The 9 T cell receptor beta chains listed next were all sequenced from one sample in a study of blood T cell repertoires in COVID-19. Libraries were prepared by immunoSEQ multiplex PCR; TCRdb keeps only in-frame clonotypes and omits some of them. Here the sample spans more than 100,000 clones, roughly 90% being singletons. The sample was peripheral blood. Receptor source: a man aged 50 or older with active or convalescent COVID-19.

J is TRBJ2-7 and V is TRBV13, with a weak D call TRBD2 (6 bases). CDR3 length: 15 residues. Germline V gene lookup returns CDR1 PRHDT and CDR2 FYEKMQ (reference sequence). V shed 1 base and J shed 0 bases, with 10 bases lying between them. CDR3 sequence (DNA): TGTGCCAGCAGCTTAGAGGGCGGGGTCTCCTACGAGCAGTACTTC. Translating gives CASSLEGGVSYEQYF.

The V and J genes are TRBV5-1 and TRBJ1-6, with D uncertain. Germline values: CDR1 SGHRS, CDR2 YFSETQ. V was shortened by 0 bases and J by 4 bases, with 11 bases between the two germline ends. The CDR3 sequence is 16 residues long. The CDR3 bases are TGCGCCAGCAGCTTGGGGTCTACAGCTTATAATTCACCCCTCCACTTT. Protein: CASSLGSTAYNSPLHF. The variable domain in full, completed from reference TRBV5-1 and TRBJ1-6, reads KAGVTQTPRYLIKTRGQQVTLSCSPISGHRSVSWYQQTPGQGLQFLFEYFSETQRNKGNFPGRFSGRQFSNSRSEMNVSTLELGDSALYLCASSLGSTAYNSPLHFGNGTRLTVT.

The chain couples TRBV6-4 to TRBJ2-1; D might be TRBD2 (5 bases). This CDR3 comprises 14 residues. Germline CDR1 reads MRHNA; CDR2 reads SNTAGT. V dropped 0 bases and J dropped 5 bases, with 8 bases sitting between them. The CDR3 DNA reads as TGTGCCAGCAGTGACTCTCCAGCGGACAATGAGCAGTTCTTC. Protein product: CASSDSPADNEQFF.

CDR3 DNA: TGTGCCAGCAATTTAGCGGGGGGCAATGAGCAGTTCTTC. Translating it yields CASNLAGGNEQFF. This chain connects TRBV6-5 to TRBJ2-1; 10 bases are a match to TRBD2. CDR1 MNHEY and CDR2 SVGAGI come from the germline V gene. Unmatched junction bases numbered 3, after V lost 7 bases and J lost 6 bases. CDR3 length equals 13 residues.

The chain is built from TRBV29-1 and TRBJ2-7, with D possibly TRBD1 on 5 matching bases. The V end lost 6 bases, the J end lost 1 base, and 10 bases lay between the germline ends. Germline CDR1 SQVTM, CDR2 ANQGSEA. The CDR3 contains 12 residues. The chain's CDR3 is CSVGPGSYEQYF. The CDR3 nucleotides read TGCAGCGTGGGGCCCGGATCCTACGAGCAGTACTTC.

CDR3 bases: TGTGCTAGTGGTTTGGACAGGGTAGGCGAAGCTTTCTTT. Translation: CASGLDRVGEAFF. This chain links TRBV12-5 with TRBJ1-1, with D perhaps TRBD1 (6 bases). V was trimmed by 1 base and J by 8 bases, leaving 11 bases between them. The CDR3 is 13 amino acids. Per germline, CDR1 LGHNT and CDR2 FRNRAP.

The chain employs TRBV30 and TRBJ1-5, with D possibly matching TRBD1 (5 bases). Germline V gene data show CDR1 as GTSNPN and CDR2 as SVGIG (reference sequence). The CDR3 has 13 amino acids. Trimming removed 7 bases from V and 0 bases from J, with 10 bases in between. The DNA of the CDR3 is TGTGCCTTCGGGGGGGGTAGCAATCAGCCCCAGCATTTT. As protein: CAFGGGSNQPQHF.

This clone was seen more than once but under ten times. The chain recombines TRBV6-5 with TRBJ2-7; 9 bases are shared with TRBD1. CDR3 length: 14 amino acids. The germline CDR1 and CDR2 sequences are MNHEY and SVGAGI. V lost 6 bases and J lost 3; bases outside the gene matches: 6. Here the CDR3 reads CASRTGGNYYEQYF. The CDR3 nucleotides read TGTGCCAGCAGGACAGGGGGAAATTACTACGAGCAGTACTTC.

V and J are TRBV7-2 and TRBJ2-1; D might be TRBD2 (6 bases). From germline, CDR1 is SGHTA and CDR2 FQGNSA. V was clipped by 5 bases and J by 0 bases, with 11 bases between them. The CDR3 totals 15 residues. For the CDR3, the DNA is TGTGCCAGCAGCCTTAGCGGCGGCTCCTACAATGAGCAGTTCTTC. Amino acid sequence: CASSLSGGSYNEQFF.